Listed below are T cell receptor beta chains from one sample, sequenced in a study of cytomegalovirus exposure and HLA in healthy donors. The repertoire was sequenced with immunoSEQ multiplex PCR; TCRdb's copy has only in-frame clones and lacks some. The top ten hold approximately 12% of the sample, which has 110,000 or so clones, roughly three quarters seen once. The sequenced sample was PBMCs. All receptors derive from a woman aged 40 to 50 in good health and CMV-seropositive. CDR3s include the opening cysteine and the closing phenylalanine or tryptophan. The D gene is left open where the match is weak. Part of the rows lack a size; the others show once, few, many or a class for expanded clones.

size	V	D	J	CDR3	DNA
-	TRBV6-1	TRBD1	TRBJ1-1	CASRALDRFTTEAFF	TGTGCCAGCAGGGCTCTGGACAGGTTCACCACTGAAGCTTTCTTT
few	TRBV7-9	TRBD1	TRBJ1-2	CASSFTGDNYGYTF	TGTGCCAGCAGCTTCACAGGGGATAACTATGGCTACACCTTC
few	TRBV18	-	TRBJ2-5	CASSPGVQETQYF	TGTGCCAGCTCACCCGGGGTTCAAGAGACCCAGTACTTC
few	TRBV6-5	TRBD1	TRBJ1-1	CASSLGQGAAAEAFF	TGTGCCAGCAGTCTGGGACAGGGGGCTGCCGCTGAAGCTTTCTTT
-	TRBV2	-	TRBJ2-1	CASSALEGYEQFF	TGTGCCAGCAGTGCCCTTGAGGGCTATGAGCAGTTCTTC
-	TRBV27	-	TRBJ2-3	CASGTARPDTQYF	TGTGCCAGTGGAACAGCCCGACCAGATACGCAGTATTTT
-	TRBV6-5	TRBD2	TRBJ2-1	CASSYSGLAANEQFF	TGTGCCAGCAGTTACTCAGGACTAGCGGCCAATGAGCAGTTCTTC
-	TRBV6-4	-	TRBJ1-1	CATPNTEAFF	TGTGCCACTCCGAACACTGAAGCTTTCTTT
once	TRBV30	TRBD2	TRBJ2-7	CAWQTSGGQTREQYF	TGTGCCTGGCAGACGAGCGGGGGACAAACACGGGAGCAGTACTTC
-	TRBV4-1	-	TRBJ1-5	CASSQAGVGNQPQHF	TGCGCCAGCAGCCAAGCAGGGGTCGGCAATCAGCCCCAGCATTTT
-	TRBV21-1	-	TRBJ1-6	CASSKYRGSDSPLHF	TGTGCCAGCAGCAAATACCGGGGTTCGGATTCACCCCTCCACTTT
-	TRBV4-2	-	TRBJ2-4	CASSQDPVLAKNIQYF	TGTGCCAGCAGCCAAGATCCGGTACTAGCCAAAAACATTCAGTACTTC
-	TRBV5-1	TRBD1	TRBJ2-1	CASRQEGAGSNEQFF	TGCGCCAGCAGACAAGAGGGGGCCGGTTCGAATGAGCAGTTCTTC
-	TRBV12-5	-	TRBJ1-5	CASGLSGPQHF	TGTGCTAGTGGTCTCTCAGGGCCCCAGCATTTT
-	TRBV5-1	TRBD2	TRBJ2-7	CASSLSVGILAGIYEQYF	TGCGCCAGCAGCTTGAGTGTGGGGATATTAGCGGGGATCTACGAGCAGTACTTC
-	TRBV2	-	TRBJ1-5	CASSNGPQFNQPQHF	TGTGCCAGTTCTAATGGGCCCCAATTTAATCAGCCCCAGCATTTT
few	TRBV7-9	-	TRBJ1-1	CASSLSWGGTEAFF	TGTGCCAGCAGCTTATCGTGGGGGGGGACTGAAGCTTTCTTT
-	TRBV11-2	TRBD1	TRBJ2-7	CASSSWTGGDEQYF	TGTGCCAGCAGCTCTTGGACAGGGGGCGACGAGCAGTACTTC
-	TRBV5-5	-	TRBJ1-2	CASSSGYRELYGYTF	TGTGCCAGCAGCTCCGGTTACCGGGAACTCTATGGCTACACCTTC
-	TRBV10-2	TRBD2	TRBJ2-7	CASRKTSGVYEQYF	TGCGCCAGCAGAAAAACTAGCGGGGTTTACGAGCAGTACTTC
once	TRBV5-1	TRBD1	TRBJ1-1	CASSLVQGAMNTEAFF	TGCGCCAGCAGCTTGGTCCAGGGGGCAATGAACACTGAAGCTTTCTTT